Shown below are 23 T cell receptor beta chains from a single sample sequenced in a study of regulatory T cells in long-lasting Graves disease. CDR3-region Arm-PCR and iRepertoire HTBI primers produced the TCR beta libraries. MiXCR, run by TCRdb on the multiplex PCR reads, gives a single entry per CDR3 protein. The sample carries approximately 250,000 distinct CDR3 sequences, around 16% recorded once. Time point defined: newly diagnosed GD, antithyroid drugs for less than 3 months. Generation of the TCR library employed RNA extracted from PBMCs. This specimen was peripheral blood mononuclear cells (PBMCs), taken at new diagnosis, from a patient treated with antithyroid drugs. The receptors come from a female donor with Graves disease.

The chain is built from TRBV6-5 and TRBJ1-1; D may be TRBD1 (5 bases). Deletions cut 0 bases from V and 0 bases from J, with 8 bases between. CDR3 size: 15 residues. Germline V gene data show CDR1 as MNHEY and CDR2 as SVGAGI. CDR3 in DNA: TGTGCCAGCAGTTACTCGTCCAGGGTGAACACTGAAGCTTTCTTT. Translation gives CASSYSSRVNTEAFF.

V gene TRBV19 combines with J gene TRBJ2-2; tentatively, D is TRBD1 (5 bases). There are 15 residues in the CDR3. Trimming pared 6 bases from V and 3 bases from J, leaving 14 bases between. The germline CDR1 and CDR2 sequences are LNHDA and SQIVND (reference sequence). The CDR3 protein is CASSPRVADTGELFF. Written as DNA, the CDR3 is TGTGCCAGTAGCCCCAGGGTTGCGGACACCGGGGAGCTGTTTTTT.

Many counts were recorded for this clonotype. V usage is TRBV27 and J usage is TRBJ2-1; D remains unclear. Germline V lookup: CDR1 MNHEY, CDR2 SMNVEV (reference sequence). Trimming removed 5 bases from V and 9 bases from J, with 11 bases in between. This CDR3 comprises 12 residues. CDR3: CASSPNLPEQFF. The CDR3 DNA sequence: TGTGCCAGCAGTCCTAACTTACCTGAGCAGTTCTTC.

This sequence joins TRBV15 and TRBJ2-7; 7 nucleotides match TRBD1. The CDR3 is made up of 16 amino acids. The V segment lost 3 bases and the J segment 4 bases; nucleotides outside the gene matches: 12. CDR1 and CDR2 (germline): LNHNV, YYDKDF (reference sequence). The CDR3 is CATSSLYRDSNYEQYF. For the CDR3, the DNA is TGTGCCACCAGCAGCCTTTACAGGGACAGCAATTACGAGCAGTACTTC.

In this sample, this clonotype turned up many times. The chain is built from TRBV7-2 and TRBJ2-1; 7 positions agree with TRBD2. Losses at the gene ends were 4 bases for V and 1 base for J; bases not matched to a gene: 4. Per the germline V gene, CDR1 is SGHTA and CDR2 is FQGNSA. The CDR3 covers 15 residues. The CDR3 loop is CASSSLRESYNEQFF. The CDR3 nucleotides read TGTGCCAGCAGCTCCTTGCGGGAGTCCTACAATGAGCAGTTCTTC.

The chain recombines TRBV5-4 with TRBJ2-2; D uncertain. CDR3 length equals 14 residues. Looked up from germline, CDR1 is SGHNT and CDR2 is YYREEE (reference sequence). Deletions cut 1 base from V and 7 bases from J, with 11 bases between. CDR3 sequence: CASSLNEAGGELFF. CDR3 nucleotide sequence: TGTGCCAGCAGCTTGAATGAGGCCGGCGGGGAGCTGTTTTTT. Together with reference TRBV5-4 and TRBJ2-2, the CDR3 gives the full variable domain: ETGVTQSPTHLIKTRGQQVTLRCSSQSGHNTVSWYQQALGQGPQFIFQYYREEENGRGNFPPRFSGLQFPNYSSELNVNALELDDSALYLCASSLNEAGGELFFGEGSRLTVL.

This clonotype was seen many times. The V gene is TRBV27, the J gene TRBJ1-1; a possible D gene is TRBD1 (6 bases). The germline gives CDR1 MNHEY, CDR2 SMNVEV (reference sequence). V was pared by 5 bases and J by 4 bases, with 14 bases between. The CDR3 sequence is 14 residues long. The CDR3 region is CASSQDRFGTEAFF. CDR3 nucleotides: TGTGCCAGCAGTCAAGACAGGTTTGGCACTGAAGCTTTCTTT.

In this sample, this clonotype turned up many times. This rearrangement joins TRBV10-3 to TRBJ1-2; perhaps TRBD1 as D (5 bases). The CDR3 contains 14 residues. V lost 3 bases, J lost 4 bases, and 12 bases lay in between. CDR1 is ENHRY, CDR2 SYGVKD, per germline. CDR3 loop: CAISDTTEFYGYTF. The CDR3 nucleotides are TGTGCCATCAGTGATACGACAGAGTTCTATGGCTACACCTTC.

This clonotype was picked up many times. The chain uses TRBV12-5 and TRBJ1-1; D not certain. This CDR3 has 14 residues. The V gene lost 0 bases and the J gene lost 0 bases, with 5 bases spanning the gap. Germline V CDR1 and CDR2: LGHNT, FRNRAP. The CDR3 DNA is TGTGCTAGTGGTTTGGTCCGACTGAACACTGAAGCTTTCTTT. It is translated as CASGLVRLNTEAFF.

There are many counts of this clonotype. The CDR3 bases are TGTGCCAGCAGTGGCGGGAGGGCCTCAGGCAATGAGCAGTTCTTC. Encoded protein: CASSGGRASGNEQFF. V is TRBV6-2 or TRBV6-3 and J is TRBJ2-1, with 9 bases lining up with TRBD2. The V and J ends lost 5 bases and 6 bases, in that order; junction bases with no gene match: 8. Germline assignment: CDR1 MNHEY and CDR2 SVGEGT. The CDR3 sequence is 15 residues long.

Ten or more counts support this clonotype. CDR3 DNA sequence: TGTGCCAGCAGTGAGGGGCAGACCAAAAACATTCAGTACTTC. The encoded protein is CASSEGQTKNIQYF. The V call is TRBV2, the J call TRBJ2-4, with a possible D match to TRBD1 (5 bases). Trimming pared 3 bases from V and 2 bases from J, leaving 8 bases between. Looked up from germline, CDR1 is SNHLY and CDR2 is FYNNEI. The CDR3 covers 14 residues.

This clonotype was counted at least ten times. In DNA, the CDR3 is TGTGCCAGCAGCTCTAGCGGGAGTTCTGGGGCCAACGTCCTGACTTTC. Translating it yields CASSSSGSSGANVLTF. The gene calls are TRBV13 and TRBJ2-6; TRBD2 matches at 10 bases. V lost 4 bases, J lost 1 base, and 1 base stayed unmatched. The CDR3 runs to 16 residues. Looked up from germline, CDR1 is PRHDT and CDR2 is FYEKMQ (reference sequence).

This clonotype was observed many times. The CDR3 DNA follows: TGTGCCAGCAGCTTAGATCGGGGACTAGCGGACACAGATACGCAGTATTTT. This gives the protein CASSLDRGLADTDTQYF. The chain couples TRBV11-3 to TRBJ2-3; TRBD2 agrees at 11 bases. Trimming at V came to 0 bases and at J to 2 bases, leaving 4 bases not matched to a gene. CDR1 and CDR2 (germline): SGHNT, YENEEA. The CDR3 totals 17 residues.

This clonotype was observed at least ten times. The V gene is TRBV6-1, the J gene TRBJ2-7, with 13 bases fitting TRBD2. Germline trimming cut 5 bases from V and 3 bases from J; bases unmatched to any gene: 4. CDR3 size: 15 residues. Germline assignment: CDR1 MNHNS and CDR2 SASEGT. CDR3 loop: CASSRLAGGLYEQYF. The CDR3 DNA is TGTGCCAGCAGTAGACTAGCGGGAGGCCTCTACGAGCAGTACTTC.

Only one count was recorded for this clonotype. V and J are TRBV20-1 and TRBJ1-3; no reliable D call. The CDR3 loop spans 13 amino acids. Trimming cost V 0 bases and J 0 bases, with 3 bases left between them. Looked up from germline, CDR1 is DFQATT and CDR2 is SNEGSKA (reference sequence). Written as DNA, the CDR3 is TGCAGTGCTAGAGATAACTCTGGAAACACCATATATTTT. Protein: CSARDNSGNTIYF.

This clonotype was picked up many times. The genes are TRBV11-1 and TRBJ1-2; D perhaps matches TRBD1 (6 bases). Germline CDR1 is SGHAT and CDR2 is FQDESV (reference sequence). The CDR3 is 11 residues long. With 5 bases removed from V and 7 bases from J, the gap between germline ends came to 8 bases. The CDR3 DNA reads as TGTGCCAGCAGCGGAGGGGGTGGCTACACCTTC. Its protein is CASSGGGGYTF.

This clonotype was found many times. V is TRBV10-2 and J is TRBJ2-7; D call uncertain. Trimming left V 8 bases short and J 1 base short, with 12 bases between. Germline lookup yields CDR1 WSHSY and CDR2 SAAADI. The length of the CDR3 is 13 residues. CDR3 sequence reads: CASREFESYEQYF. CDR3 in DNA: TGCGCCAGCCGAGAGTTCGAATCCTACGAGCAGTACTTC.

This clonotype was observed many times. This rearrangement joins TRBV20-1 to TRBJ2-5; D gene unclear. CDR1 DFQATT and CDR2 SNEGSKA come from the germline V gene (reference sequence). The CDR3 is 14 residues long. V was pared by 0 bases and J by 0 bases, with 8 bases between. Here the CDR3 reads CSAREELYQETQYF. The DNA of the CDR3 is TGCAGTGCTAGAGAGGAACTGTACCAAGAGACCCAGTACTTC.

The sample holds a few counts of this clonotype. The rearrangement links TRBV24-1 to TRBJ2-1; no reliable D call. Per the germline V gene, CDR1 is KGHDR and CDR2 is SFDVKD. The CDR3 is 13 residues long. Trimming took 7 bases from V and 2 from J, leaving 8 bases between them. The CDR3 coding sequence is TGTGCCACCAGGGACCGAACCTACAATGAGCAGTTCTTC. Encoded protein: CATRDRTYNEQFF.

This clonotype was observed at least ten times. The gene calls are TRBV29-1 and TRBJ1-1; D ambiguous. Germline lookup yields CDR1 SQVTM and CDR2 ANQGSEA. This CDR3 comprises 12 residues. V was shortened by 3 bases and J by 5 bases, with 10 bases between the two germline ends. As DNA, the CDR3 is TGCAGCGTTGATGAGGGTGGAACTGAAGCTTTCTTT. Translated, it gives CSVDEGGTEAFF. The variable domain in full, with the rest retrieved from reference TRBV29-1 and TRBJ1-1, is SAVISQKPSRDICQRGTSLTIQCQVDSQVTMMFWYRQQPGQSLTLIATANQGSEATYESGFVIDKFPISRPNLTFSTLTVSNMSPEDSSIYLCSVDEGGTEAFFGQGTRLTVV.

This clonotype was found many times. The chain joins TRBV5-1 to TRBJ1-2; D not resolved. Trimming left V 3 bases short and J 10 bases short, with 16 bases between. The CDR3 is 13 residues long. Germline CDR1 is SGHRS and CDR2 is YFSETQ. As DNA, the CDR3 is TGCGCCAGCAGCTCCGTGTCGGGAGACATCTACACCTTC. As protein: CASSSVSGDIYTF.

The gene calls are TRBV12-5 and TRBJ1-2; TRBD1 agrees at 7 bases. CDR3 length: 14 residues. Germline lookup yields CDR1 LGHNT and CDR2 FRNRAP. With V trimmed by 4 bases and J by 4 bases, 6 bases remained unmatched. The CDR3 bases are TGTGCTAGTGGTTACGAGGGACAGATCTATGGCTACACCTTC. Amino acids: CASGYEGQIYGYTF.

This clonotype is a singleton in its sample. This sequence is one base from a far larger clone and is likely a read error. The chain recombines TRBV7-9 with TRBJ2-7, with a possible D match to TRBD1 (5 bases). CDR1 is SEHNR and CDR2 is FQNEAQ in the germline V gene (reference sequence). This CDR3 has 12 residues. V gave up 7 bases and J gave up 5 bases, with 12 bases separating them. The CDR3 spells CASTPGSDEQYF. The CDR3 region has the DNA TGTGCCAGCACGCCAGGGTCCGACGAGCAGTACTTC.